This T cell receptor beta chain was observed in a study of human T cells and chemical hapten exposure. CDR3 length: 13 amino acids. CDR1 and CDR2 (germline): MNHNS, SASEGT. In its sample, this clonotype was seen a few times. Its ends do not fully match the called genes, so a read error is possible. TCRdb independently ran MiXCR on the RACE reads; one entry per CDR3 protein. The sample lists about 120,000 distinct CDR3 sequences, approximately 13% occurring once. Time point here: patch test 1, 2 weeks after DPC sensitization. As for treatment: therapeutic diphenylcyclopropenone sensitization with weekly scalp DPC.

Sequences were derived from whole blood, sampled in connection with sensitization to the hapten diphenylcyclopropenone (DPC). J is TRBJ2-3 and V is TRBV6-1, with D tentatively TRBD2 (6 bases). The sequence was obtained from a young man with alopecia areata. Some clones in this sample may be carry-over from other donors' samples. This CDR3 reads CASSEAPPGLIIF. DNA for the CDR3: TGTGCCAGCAGTGAAGCGCCCCCGGGACTTATTATTTTT.